This T cell receptor (beta chain) was obtained from a study of blood T cell repertoires in COVID-19. The germline V gene has CDR1 LNHDA and CDR2 SQIVND (reference sequence). J was trimmed by 0 bases and V by 2 bases; bases with no gene match: 7. This CDR3 has 17 amino acids. TCRdb keeps only in-frame clones here, not all; method: immunoSEQ multiplex PCR. The table has 100,000 or so clones, around four fifths seen once; the top ten hold about 12%. V and J are TRBV19 and TRBJ2-3, with 8 bases fitting TRBD2. This sequence originates from a woman in her 70s with acute or convalescent COVID-19. The sample was peripheral blood. In DNA form, the CDR3 reads TGTGCCAGTAGTATAAGAACACTAGCGGCTAGCACAGATACGCAGTATTTT. Translation: CASSIRTLAASTDTQYF.